The 25 T cell receptor beta chains below were found in one sample sequenced in a study of identical twins. TCRdb fed the 5' RACE reads into MiXCR, producing one record per CDR3 protein. The data contain over 500,000 distinct CDR3 sequences, less than 25% of them singletons. The data were also submitted as part of a second study, on T cells expressing NK-cell markers.

Material: CD4+ T cells sorted from blood. These receptors all come from a woman aged 18-30 years in good health.

This clonotype has a handful of counts. The chain employs TRBV18 and TRBJ2-1, with 11 bases matching TRBD2. CDR1 is KGHSH and CDR2 is LQKENI in the germline V gene. This CDR3 region has 15 residues. V lost 3 bases and J lost 6; bases outside the gene matches: 4. The chain's CDR3 is CASSPVAGGINEQFF. CDR3 coding DNA: TGTGCCAGCTCACCCGTAGCGGGGGGGATCAATGAGCAGTTCTTC.

This clonotype was detected ten times or more. The gene calls are TRBV20-1 and TRBJ2-1; tentatively, D is TRBD1 or TRBD2 (7 bases each). Trimming shortened V by 6 bases and J by 2 bases, and 14 bases separated the two germline ends. Germline V gene lookup returns CDR1 DFQATT and CDR2 SNEGSKA (reference sequence). The CDR3 runs to 14 residues. In DNA, the CDR3 is TGCAGTGCCACAGGGGACTACCCCTACAATGAGCAGTTCTTC. Protein sequence: CSATGDYPYNEQFF.

This sequence joins TRBV6-6 and TRBJ1-1; D gene unclear. The CDR3 is 12 amino acids. CDR1 MNHNY and CDR2 SVGAGI come from the germline V gene (reference sequence). V lost 6 bases, J lost 7 bases, and 12 bases lay in between. This chain's CDR3 is CASRKGTVEAFF. In nucleotides, the CDR3 is TGTGCCAGCAGGAAAGGAACAGTTGAAGCTTTCTTT.

The chain employs TRBV10-1 and TRBJ2-6; D remains unclear. The CDR3 contains 19 residues. The germline V gene has CDR1 WNHNN and CDR2 SYGVQD (reference sequence). V lost 1 base, J lost 0 bases, and 16 bases lay in between. Here the CDR3 DNA reads TGCGCCAGCAGTGAGTGGACCGGTTATGTCAGCTCTGGGGCCAACGTCCTGACTTTC. It codes for CASSEWTGYVSSGANVLTF.

This clonotype showed up just a few times. The chain carries TRBV5-5 and TRBJ2-1; 10 bases match TRBD2. Trimming cost V 5 bases and J 4 bases; bases outside gene matches: 9. CDR3 length equals 16 residues. The germline gives CDR1 SGHKS, CDR2 YYEKEE (reference sequence). The CDR3: CASSQSLAGVYNEQFF. The DNA of the CDR3 is TGTGCCAGCAGTCAAAGCCTAGCGGGGGTTTACAATGAGCAGTTCTTC.

The chain combines TRBV20-1 with TRBJ2-5; 8 nucleotides agree with TRBD2. Germline V CDR1 and CDR2: DFQATT, SNEGSKA (reference sequence). Germline trimming cut 6 bases from V and 1 base from J; bases unmatched to any gene: 10. This CDR3 is 15 amino acids long. CDR3 sequence (DNA): TGCAGTGCGGCCCCGGGGGGGCTCGTCCAAGAGACCCAGTACTTC. It specifies CSAAPGGLVQETQYF.

This clonotype appeared once. The gene calls are TRBV20-1 and TRBJ2-3, with D unclear. CDR1 DFQATT and CDR2 SNEGSKA come from the germline V gene (reference sequence). This CDR3 is 15 amino acids long. The germline V and J ends were trimmed by 1 base and 0 bases, with 11 bases remaining between them. This chain's CDR3 is CSARAPLVSTDTQYF. DNA for the CDR3: TGCAGTGCTAGAGCCCCCCTAGTTAGCACAGATACGCAGTATTTT.

Only a few counts were recorded for this clonotype. This chain uses TRBV29-1 with TRBJ1-2; D remains unclear. Germline assignment: CDR1 SQVTM and CDR2 ANQGSEA. The CDR3 contains 11 residues. V was pared by 6 bases and J by 2 bases, with 7 bases between. This chain's CDR3 is CSVQWNYGYTF. The CDR3, as DNA: TGCAGCGTCCAGTGGAACTATGGCTACACCTTC. The variable domain in full, with the rest retrieved from reference TRBV29-1 and TRBJ1-2, is SAVISQKPSRDICQRGTSLTIQCQVDSQVTMMFWYRQQPGQSLTLIATANQGSEATYESGFVIDKFPISRPNLTFSTLTVSNMSPEDSSIYLCSVQWNYGYTFGSGTRLTVV.

The gene calls are TRBV20-1 and TRBJ1-6; D ambiguous. Trimming removed 0 bases from V and 8 bases from J, with 11 bases in between. The CDR3 runs 14 residues. Germline-derived CDR1 and CDR2 are DFQATT and SNEGSKA (reference sequence). The CDR3, as DNA: TGCAGTGCTAGAGACGGCGGAACCTATTCACCCCTCCACTTT. Protein product: CSARDGGTYSPLHF.

The table lists this clonotype with many counts. The chain joins TRBV7-9 to TRBJ1-5; maybe TRBD1 (5 bases). The CDR3 is made up of 14 amino acids. Looked up from germline, CDR1 is SEHNR and CDR2 is FQNEAQ (reference sequence). V was trimmed by 5 bases and J by 7 bases, leaving 15 bases between them. The CDR3 DNA sequence: TGTGCCAGCAGCCCGCAGGGTGGTGGCCAGCCCCAGCATTTT. Residues: CASSPQGGGQPQHF.

A few counts support this clonotype. The J gene is TRBJ1-1, the V gene TRBV5-4; D remains unclear. In germline, CDR1 is SGHNT, CDR2 YYREEE (reference sequence). CDR3 length: 14 residues. The V end was cut by 6 bases, the J end by 0 bases, with 12 bases between. CDR3 nucleotide sequence: TGTGCCAGCACACTGGGAGGGATGAACACTGAAGCTTTCTTT. It translates to CASTLGGMNTEAFF.

The chain employs TRBV11-3 and TRBJ2-3; possible D gene TRBD2, 6 bases. Germline V lookup: CDR1 SGHNT, CDR2 YENEEA. V was clipped by 1 base and J by 2 bases, with 13 bases between them. The CDR3 is 16 residues long. CDR3 residues: CASSLVGGAPTDTQYF. DNA for the CDR3: TGTGCCAGCAGCTTAGTTGGCGGGGCCCCCACAGATACGCAGTATTTT.

This clonotype was seen more than once but under ten times. The rearrangement links TRBV12-3 or TRBV12-4 to TRBJ2-3, with D tentatively TRBD1 (5 bases). Between the trimmed V and J ends, which lost 4 bases and 2 bases, there was a span of 10 bases. The CDR3 is 14 residues long. The CDR3 bases are TGTGCCAGCAGTTCACAGGATTCCACAGATACGCAGTATTTT. Its protein product is CASSSQDSTDTQYF.

This clonotype was counted only a few times. This chain connects TRBV10-3 to TRBJ2-5; the D is unclear. CDR1 ENHRY and CDR2 SYGVKD come from the germline V gene. V lost 6 bases, J lost 1 base, and 9 bases lay in between. CDR3 length equals 13 residues. The CDR3 spells CAIRAPPQETQYF. The CDR3 DNA sequence: TGTGCCATCAGAGCCCCCCCCCAAGAGACCCAGTACTTC.

This clonotype was counted only a few times. This chain joins TRBV20-1 and TRBJ2-7; a weak D match, TRBD2 (5 bases). Germline assignment: CDR1 DFQATT and CDR2 SNEGSKA (reference sequence). Trimming removed 5 bases from V and 2 bases from J, with 13 bases in between. CDR3 length: 13 amino acids. The CDR3, as DNA: TGCAGTGCTCTCCATGGACTCACCTACGAGCAGTACTTC. Its translation is CSALHGLTYEQYF.

This clonotype was seen a few times. The rearrangement joins TRBV27 to TRBJ1-2; D not resolved. The CDR3 loop spans 13 amino acids. CDR1 and CDR2 from the germline V gene are MNHEY and SMNVEV (reference sequence). The V gene lost 6 bases and the J gene lost 4 bases, with 12 bases spanning the gap. CDR3 amino acids: CASREYSSYGYTF. DNA of the CDR3: TGTGCCAGCAGGGAATACAGCAGCTATGGCTACACCTTC.

The sample holds a few counts of this clonotype. The V call is TRBV6-1, the J call TRBJ1-1; D gene uncertain. Germline-derived CDR1 and CDR2 are MNHNS and SASEGT. Trimming removed 2 bases at V and 0 bases at J, with 4 bases between. The CDR3 runs to 13 residues. For the CDR3, the DNA is TGTGCCAGCAGTGAATCATTGAACACTGAAGCTTTCTTT. It yields the protein CASSESLNTEAFF.

This sequence joins TRBV12-5 and TRBJ1-2; no definite D call. Germline V gene lookup returns CDR1 LGHNT and CDR2 FRNRAP. The CDR3 has 13 residues. V shed 7 bases and J shed 8 bases, with 17 bases lying between them. CDR3 in amino acids: CASAAGWSQGYTF. CDR3 sequence (DNA): TGTGCTAGTGCCGCAGGCTGGTCGCAAGGCTACACCTTC.

This clonotype was counted between two and nine times. V is TRBV9 and J is TRBJ2-7; 7 nucleotides agree with TRBD2. Per the germline V gene, CDR1 is SGDLS and CDR2 is YYNGEE. With V trimmed by 0 bases and J by 0 bases, 3 bases remained unmatched. The CDR3 totals 15 residues. CDR3 nucleotide sequence: TGTGCCAGCAGCGTAGATGGCGGGAGCTCCTACGAGCAGTACTTC. Amino acids: CASSVDGGSSYEQYF.

This clonotype was observed a handful of times. V is TRBV5-1 and J is TRBJ2-7; TRBD2 agrees at 7 bases. The CDR3 has 14 amino acids. From germline, CDR1 is SGHRS and CDR2 YFSETQ. V lost 0 bases and J lost 5; bases outside the gene matches: 5. This CDR3 reads CASSLEWGRDEQYF. The DNA for the CDR3 is TGCGCCAGCAGCTTGGAATGGGGGAGGGACGAGCAGTACTTC. Full variable domain (outside the CDR3, taken from reference TRBV5-1 and TRBJ2-7): KAGVTQTPRYLIKTRGQQVTLSCSPISGHRSVSWYQQTPGQGLQFLFEYFSETQRNKGNFPGRFSGRQFSNSRSEMNVSTLELGDSALYLCASSLEWGRDEQYFGPGTRLTVT.

V is TRBV5-1 and J is TRBJ2-3; weak D call: TRBD1 (5 bases). CDR3 length: 13 amino acids. Germline V lookup: CDR1 SGHRS, CDR2 YFSETQ. Trimming stripped 9 bases from V and 6 bases from J, with 17 bases between. The CDR3 protein is CATGYQSGDTQYF. The CDR3 DNA sequence: TGCGCCACCGGCTACCAATCAGGGGATACGCAGTATTTT.

J is TRBJ2-3 and V is TRBV20-1; 11 nucleotides match TRBD2. The CDR3 covers 15 residues. Trimming at V came to 3 bases and at J to 6 bases, leaving 8 bases not matched to a gene. The germline CDR1 and CDR2 sequences are DFQATT and SNEGSKA (reference sequence). CDR3 DNA: TGCAGTGCTAGCACCCTAGCGGGGGGCCGGGATACGCAGTATTTT. Translated, it gives CSASTLAGGRDTQYF.

This clonotype was counted at least ten times. This chain joins TRBV29-1 and TRBJ1-1, with D tentatively TRBD1 (6 bases). In germline, CDR1 is SQVTM, CDR2 ANQGSEA. The CDR3 contains 12 residues. The CDR3 protein is CGGSEGDTEAFF. The CDR3 region has the DNA TGCGGAGGTAGTGAGGGGGACACTGAAGCTTTCTTT.

V and J are TRBV12-3 or TRBV12-4 and TRBJ2-1; 9 nucleotides agree with TRBD2. V shed 3 bases and J 11 bases; nucleotides not matched to a gene: 11. The CDR3 totals 15 residues. The CDR3 reads CASSFPSGGLGQQFF. The CDR3 bases are TGTGCCAGCAGTTTCCCAAGCGGGGGGTTGGGTCAGCAGTTCTTC.

The CDR3 loop reads CASSQDLMGREYF. The CDR3 DNA sequence: TGTGCCAGCAGCCAAGATCTAATGGGGAGAGAGTACTTC. The chain uses TRBV14 and TRBJ2-4; possibly TRBD2 for D (5 bases). CDR1 and CDR2 from the germline V gene are SGHDN and FVKESK. CDR3 size: 13 residues. V lost 0 bases, J lost 14 bases, and 14 bases lay in between.